This entry lists 7 T cell receptor beta chains sequenced from one sample in a study of siplizumab effects on memory and regulatory T cells. The table came from immunoSEQ multiplex PCR; TCRdb's copy has only in-frame clones and leaves some out. In the table there are 100,000 or so clones, 80% to 95% of which are singletons. The sequenced sample consisted of CD4+ T cells sorted from blood. The receptors were gathered from a human donor in good health. Some clones in this sample may be carry-over from other donors' samples.

V gene TRBV6-6 combines with J gene TRBJ2-5; 7 bases match TRBD1. CDR1 is MNHNY and CDR2 is SVGAGI in the germline V gene (reference sequence). Trimming at V came to 2 bases and at J to 4 bases, leaving 7 bases not matched to a gene. CDR3 length equals 15 residues. The CDR3 protein is CASSYTTGTLETQYF. CDR3 sequence (DNA): TGTGCCAGCAGTTACACGACAGGGACCTTAGAGACCCAGTACTTC.

The chain uses TRBV6-6 and TRBJ2-7, with 9 nucleotides matching TRBD1. The CDR3 runs 15 residues. Germline CDR1 reads MNHNY; CDR2 reads SVGAGI (reference sequence). J was trimmed by 6 bases and V by 6 bases; bases with no gene match: 12. In DNA form, the CDR3 reads TGTGCCAGCAGCATGACCGGGACAGGGCTGTCCGAGCAGTACTTC. Protein product: CASSMTGTGLSEQYF.

The chain links TRBV20-1 to TRBJ1-5, with TRBD1 as a possible D gene (6 bases). V was pared by 6 bases and J by 11 bases, with 14 bases between. This CDR3 comprises 11 residues. Germline-derived CDR1 and CDR2 are DFQATT and SNEGSKA (reference sequence). CDR3 bases: TGCAGTGCCCTCCCAGGGGAATCCCAGCATTTT. Protein product: CSALPGESQHF.

The genes are TRBV27 and TRBJ2-1; D might be TRBD1 or TRBD2, each matching 5 bases. V lost 5 bases and J 11 bases, leaving 13 bases between the germline ends. The length of the CDR3 is 12 residues. CDR1 and CDR2 (germline): MNHEY, SMNVEV (reference sequence). CDR3 in amino acids: CASSRATGQQFF. CDR3 sequence (DNA): TGTGCCAGCAGTAGGGCAACGGGGCAGCAGTTCTTC.

The chain combines TRBV9 with TRBJ1-1; D unresolved. V was cut by 0 bases and J by 3 bases, with 6 bases left in between. The CDR3 has 13 residues. Germline-derived CDR1 and CDR2 are SGDLS and YYNGEE. CDR3 nucleotide sequence: TGTGCCAGCAGCGTAGCTGGGTACACTGAAGCTTTCTTT. This gives the protein CASSVAGYTEAFF. The full variable domain, completed using reference TRBV9 and TRBJ1-1, is DSGVTQTPKHLITATGQRVTLRCSPRSGDLSVYWYQQSLDQGLQFLIQYYNGEERAKGNILERFSAQQFPDLHSELNLSSLELGDSALYFCASSVAGYTEAFFGQGTRLTVV.

The V call is TRBV10-1, the J call TRBJ2-3, with D perhaps TRBD2 (5 bases). The CDR3 runs to 16 residues. Trimming took off 3 bases at V and 3 bases at J, with 16 bases between the two ends. Germline-derived CDR1 and CDR2 are WNHNN and SYGVQD (reference sequence). DNA for the CDR3: TGCGCCAGCAGTGATACCGGACTCCCCGGGACAGATACGCAGTATTTT. Its protein product is CASSDTGLPGTDTQYF.

This clone was seen a single time. The genes are TRBV25-1 and TRBJ2-3; no clear D. CDR1 and CDR2 (germline): MGHDK, SYGVNS. This CDR3 comprises 16 residues. V lost 3 bases to trimming and J lost 0 bases, with 13 bases between them. CDR3 loop: CASSEATGQSTDTQYF. In nucleotides, the CDR3 is TGTGCCAGCAGTGAGGCCACGGGCCAAAGCACAGATACGCAGTATTTT.